The 14 T cell receptor beta chains below come from one sample, sequenced in a study of CD8 T cells in ankylosing spondylitis. MiXCR, run by TCRdb on the 5' RACE reads, gives a single entry per CDR3 protein. The sample carries roughly 250,000 distinct CDR3 sequences, around 9.1% recorded once. The sequenced sample consisted of blood, either unsorted or a sorted T cell fraction (not recorded which). The receptors come from a male donor with ankylosing spondylitis or in good health (not recorded which).

This clonotype was seen repeatedly, ten times or more. The chain is built from TRBV5-1 and TRBJ2-5, with unresolved D. Germline V gene data show CDR1 as SGHRS and CDR2 as YFSETQ. The V and J ends lost 4 bases and 1 base respectively, with 8 bases between them. The CDR3 sequence is 13 residues long. CDR3 in amino acids: CASSPVSQETQYF. The CDR3 bases are TGCGCCAGCAGCCCTGTCAGCCAAGAGACCCAGTACTTC.

This clonotype has ten or more counts. CDR3 sequence reads: CASRPRWGGPSYNEQFF. The CDR3 coding sequence is TGTGCCAGCAGGCCCCGGTGGGGGGGACCCTCCTACAATGAGCAGTTCTTC. This sequence joins TRBV27 and TRBJ2-1; 7 bases are shared with TRBD2. In germline, CDR1 is MNHEY, CDR2 SMNVEV (reference sequence). V was clipped by 6 bases and J by 0 bases; unmatched bases: 11. The CDR3 totals 17 residues.

The V gene is TRBV4-3, the J gene TRBJ2-1; TRBD2 matches 10 bases. Unmatched junction bases numbered 2, after V lost 4 bases and J lost 2 bases. This CDR3 is built from 15 residues. Germline V lookup: CDR1 LGHNA, CDR2 YSLEER. This chain's CDR3 is CASSPAGGAYNEQFF. CDR3 nucleotides: TGCGCCAGCAGCCCAGCGGGGGGGGCCTACAATGAGCAGTTCTTC.

In its sample, this clonotype was seen many times. The rearrangement uses TRBV19 and TRBJ2-7, with D hard to call. The V and J ends lost 3 bases and 1 base respectively, with 7 bases between them. CDR1 is LNHDA and CDR2 is SQIVND in the germline V gene (reference sequence). The CDR3 runs 13 residues. The CDR3 DNA reads as TGTGCCAGTAGTATTGACGCTTCCTACGAGCAGTACTTC. Its translation: CASSIDASYEQYF. The full variable domain, its missing parts supplied by reference TRBV19 and TRBJ2-7, is DGGITQSPKYLFRKEGQNVTLSCEQNLNHDAMYWYRQDPGQGLRLIYYSQIVNDFQKGDIAEGYSVSREKKESFPLTVTSAQKNPTAFYLCASSIDASYEQYFGPGTRLTVT.

This clonotype was recorded many times. The rearrangement joins TRBV6-5 to TRBJ2-2; possibly TRBD1 for D (5 bases). V lost 5 bases to trimming and J lost 6 bases, with 19 bases between them. CDR3 length: 16 residues. Looked up from germline, CDR1 is MNHEY and CDR2 is SVGAGI. CDR3 coding DNA: TGTGCCAGCAGTCACCTCGTGGGGCGCAGGGCCGGGGAGCTGTTTTTT. Its protein is CASSHLVGRRAGELFF.

This clonotype was seen many times. The gene calls are TRBV7-2 and TRBJ2-7; D possibly corresponds to TRBD2 (6 bases). From germline, CDR1 is SGHTA and CDR2 FQGNSA. The CDR3 contains 15 residues. V was shortened by 5 bases and J by 0 bases, with 14 bases between the two germline ends. Written as DNA, the CDR3 is TGTGCCAGCAGCCCCGTAGCGGTTCTCTCCTACGAGCAGTACTTC. Residues: CASSPVAVLSYEQYF.

This clonotype was recorded many times. This chain's CDR3 is CASSPMWAAGADTQYF. The DNA for the CDR3 is TGCGCCAGCAGCCCCATGTGGGCAGCAGGAGCAGATACGCAGTATTTT. This rearrangement joins TRBV5-1 to TRBJ2-3; no clear D gene. Germline lookup yields CDR1 SGHRS and CDR2 YFSETQ. The CDR3 runs to 16 residues. Between the trimmed V and J ends, which lost 4 bases and 4 bases, there was a span of 19 bases.

This clonotype has a single count. The chain is built from TRBV4-1 and TRBJ2-3, with 7 bases that match TRBD1. The junction had 11 bases not matched to a gene; V was cut back by 6 bases and J by 2 bases. This CDR3 is built from 16 residues. Germline CDR1 is MGHRA and CDR2 is YSYEKL. The CDR3 spells CASSRRTGLNTDTQYF. CDR3 DNA: TGCGCCAGCAGTCGACGGACAGGATTAAACACAGATACGCAGTATTTT.

In this sample, this clonotype turned up many times. The chain joins TRBV9 to TRBJ2-1; 8 bases match TRBD2. The germline CDR1 and CDR2 sequences are SGDLS and YYNGEE. CDR3 length: 15 amino acids. With 6 bases clipped from V and 3 bases from J, the junction kept 8 bases outside the gene matches. CDR3 residues: CASTESGSIYNEQFF. The CDR3, as DNA: TGTGCCAGCACCGAGAGCGGGAGTATCTACAATGAGCAGTTCTTC.

This clonotype was seen at least ten times. The J gene is TRBJ2-1, the V gene TRBV7-2; 7 bases map to TRBD2. The V segment lost 5 bases and the J segment 10 bases; nucleotides outside the gene matches: 14. CDR1 and CDR2 (germline): SGHTA, FQGNSA. The CDR3 is 15 residues long. CDR3 amino acids: CASSPSITSAGEQFF. The CDR3 nucleotides are TGTGCCAGCAGCCCCTCGATTACTAGCGCCGGAGAGCAGTTCTTC.

This clonotype was counted ten times or more. The rearrangement links TRBV3-1 to TRBJ1-2; D gene ambiguous. The length of the CDR3 is 16 residues. V lost 2 bases, J lost 2 bases, and 15 bases lay in between. Germline CDR1 reads LGHDT; CDR2 reads YNNKEL (reference sequence). The CDR3 coding sequence is TGTGCCAGCAGCCAAACTCGGGAGGGCTTGAACTATGGCTACACCTTC. Translating it yields CASSQTREGLNYGYTF.

This clonotype occurred a few times. J is TRBJ1-6 and V is TRBV5-5; 9 bases agree with TRBD1. This CDR3 contains 14 residues. Germline CDR1 SGHKS, CDR2 YYEKEE (reference sequence). With 5 bases clipped from V and 7 bases from J, the junction kept 4 bases outside the gene matches. Here the CDR3 reads CASRNGTGNSPLHF. The CDR3 nucleotides read TGTGCCAGCAGGAATGGGACAGGGAATTCACCCCTCCACTTT.

There are many counts of this clonotype. This chain connects TRBV5-1 to TRBJ1-1; D is undetermined. V was cut by 4 bases and J by 0 bases, with 16 bases left in between. This CDR3 has 16 amino acids. The germline V gene encodes CDR1 SGHRS and CDR2 YFSETQ. For the CDR3, the DNA is TGCGCCAGCAGCCTTGAGGGTTCATCCATGAACACTGAAGCTTTCTTT. This encodes CASSLEGSSMNTEAFF.

In this sample, this clonotype turned up many times. The gene calls are TRBV9 and TRBJ1-2; D gene unclear. From germline, CDR1 is SGDLS and CDR2 YYNGEE. The CDR3 covers 12 residues. The germline V and J ends were trimmed by 4 bases and 4 bases, with 8 bases remaining between them. CDR3 sequence reads: CASSTDIYGYTF. Written as DNA, the CDR3 is TGTGCCAGCAGCACCGACATCTATGGCTACACCTTC.